A single sample gave rise to the 24 T cell receptor beta chains below, sequenced in a study of T cells in Graves' hyperthyroidism and ophthalmopathy. Amplification yielded TCR beta CDR3 regions, with RNA transcripts as the source. First-round RT-PCR of the TCR CDR3 relied on the HTBI primer set. From the multiplex PCR reads, TCRdb called clonotypes with MiXCR, one entry per CDR3 protein. The profile shows some 690,000 distinct CDR3 sequences, approximately 15% of them singletons. The sequenced material came from blood. The receptor set was obtained from a man aged 45 to 65 with Graves' hyperthyroidism.

The rearrangement uses TRBV7-8 and TRBJ2-3; TRBD2 matches at 7 bases. Germline-derived CDR1 and CDR2 are SGHVS and FQNEAQ. The trim removed 5 bases at V and 2 bases at J, leaving 4 bases unmatched. The CDR3 covers 14 residues. The CDR3 reads CASSGGDPTDTQYF. The CDR3 bases are TGTGCCAGCAGCGGGGGGGACCCCACAGATACGCAGTATTTT. Supplemented by reference TRBV7-8 and TRBJ2-3, the full variable domain reads GAGVSQSPRYKVAKRGQDVALRCDPISGHVSLFWYQQALGQGPEFLTYFQNEAQLDKSGLPSDRFFAERPEGSVSTLKIQRTQQEDSAVYLCASSGGDPTDTQYFGPGTRLTVL.

This chain uses TRBV4-3 with TRBJ2-2, with no clear D. V was trimmed by 0 bases and J by 1 base, leaving 12 bases between them. CDR1 and CDR2 from the germline V gene are LGHNA and YSLEER. The CDR3 spans 17 residues. CDR3 protein: CASSQEIGSRNTGELFF. Written as DNA, the CDR3 is TGCGCCAGCAGCCAAGAAATCGGTAGTCGGAACACCGGGGAGCTGTTTTTT.

V and J are TRBV7-9 and TRBJ2-1; 9 bases line up with TRBD1. Trimming cost V 5 bases and J 2 bases; bases outside gene matches: 1. CDR1 is SEHNR, CDR2 FQNEAQ, per germline (reference sequence). The CDR3 consists of 14 residues. In nucleotides, the CDR3 is TGTGCCAGCAGCAACAGGGGGCCCTACAATGAGCAGTTCTTC. This encodes CASSNRGPYNEQFF.

The chain is built from TRBV15 and TRBJ2-3; tentatively, D is TRBD1 (6 bases). CDR3 size: 14 residues. V was shortened by 4 bases and J by 2 bases, with 10 bases between the two germline ends. Germline V gene lookup returns CDR1 LNHNV and CDR2 YYDKDF (reference sequence). This chain's CDR3 is CATSKGQTTDTQYF. Written as DNA, the CDR3 is TGTGCCACCAGCAAAGGACAGACCACAGATACGCAGTATTTT.

This clonotype was counted ten times or more. V gene TRBV11-2 combines with J gene TRBJ2-5; maybe TRBD2 (5 bases). Germline CDR1 is SGHAT and CDR2 is FQNNGV. This CDR3 comprises 14 residues. Trimming removed 1 base at V and 7 bases at J, with 13 bases between. The CDR3 coding sequence is TGTGCCAGCAGCTTAGTTCCTAGCTCGGGGACCCAGTACTTC. It translates to CASSLVPSSGTQYF.

This clonotype was detected many times. The chain employs TRBV19 and TRBJ2-5, with TRBD2 as a possible D gene (5 bases). Germline V gives CDR1 LNHDA, CDR2 SQIVND (reference sequence). Trimming shortened V by 3 bases and J by 2 bases, and 22 bases separated the two germline ends. The CDR3 covers 18 residues. CDR3 residues: CASSIRPGSDSGQETQYF. CDR3 nucleotides: TGTGCCAGTAGTATTAGACCGGGATCTGATTCAGGACAAGAGACCCAGTACTTC.

This clonotype was counted only a few times. This sequence joins TRBV7-9 and TRBJ2-5; D unclear. Germline CDR1 and CDR2: SEHNR and FQNEAQ (reference sequence). CDR3 length: 12 residues. The V end lost 3 bases, the J end lost 3 bases, and 5 bases lay between the germline ends. CDR3 sequence: CASSLIKETQYF. CDR3 in DNA: TGTGCCAGCAGCTTGATAAAAGAGACCCAGTACTTC.

This clonotype was seen at least ten times. The chain carries TRBV28 and TRBJ1-3; 8 nucleotides align to TRBD1. J gave up 4 bases and V 6 bases, and 8 bases lay outside the gene matches. This CDR3 comprises 15 residues. Per the germline V gene, CDR1 is MDHEN and CDR2 is SYDVKM. The CDR3 nucleotides read TGTGCCAGCAGCACCCGGACAGGGCGGGGAAACACCATATATTTT. This encodes CASSTRTGRGNTIYF. Full variable domain (remainder filled in from reference TRBV28 and TRBJ1-3): DVKVTQSSRYLVKRTGEKVFLECVQDMDHENMFWYRQDPGLGLRLIYFSYDVKMKEKGDIPEGYSVSREKKERFSLILESASTNQTSMYLCASSTRTGRGNTIYFGEGSWLTVV.

The chain is built from TRBV6-2 or TRBV6-3 and TRBJ2-3; the D is unclear. Trimming took off 2 bases at V and 2 bases at J, with 17 bases between the two ends. CDR1 is MNHEY, CDR2 SVGEGT, per germline. The CDR3 is 17 amino acids. The CDR3 sequence is CASSYRKLRSNTDTQYF. In DNA form, the CDR3 reads TGTGCCAGCAGTTACAGAAAGCTAAGGTCAAACACAGATACGCAGTATTTT.

This clonotype was observed a handful of times. The chain is built from TRBV10-2 and TRBJ2-1; D is undetermined. This CDR3 region has 12 residues. Germline V gene lookup returns CDR1 WSHSY and CDR2 SAAADI. Trimming took off 2 bases at V and 8 bases at J, with 7 bases between the two ends. CDR3 residues: CASSEHGDEQFF. The CDR3 nucleotides are TGCGCCAGCAGTGAGCATGGGGATGAGCAGTTCTTC.

In this sample, this clonotype turned up many times. The chain has TRBV30 and TRBJ2-4, with a possible D match to TRBD2 (6 bases). Germline CDR1 and CDR2: GTSNPN and SVGIG (reference sequence). CDR3 length: 15 residues. The V and J ends lost 5 bases and 2 bases respectively, with 16 bases between them. The CDR3 reads CAWARDLATKNIQYF. As DNA, the CDR3 is TGTGCCTGGGCCCGGGACTTAGCAACCAAAAACATTCAGTACTTC.

This clonotype was recorded a few times. The chain joins TRBV19 to TRBJ2-3; no reliable D call. The V and J ends lost 3 bases and 2 bases respectively, with 3 bases between them. This CDR3 spans 12 amino acids. CDR1 and CDR2 (germline): LNHDA, SQIVND (reference sequence). The CDR3 sequence is CASSMNTDTQYF. The CDR3 bases are TGTGCCAGTAGTATGAACACAGATACGCAGTATTTT. The full variable domain, in which reference TRBV19 and TRBJ2-3 provide the parts outside the CDR3, is DGGITQSPKYLFRKEGQNVTLSCEQNLNHDAMYWYRQDPGQGLRLIYYSQIVNDFQKGDIAEGYSVSREKKESFPLTVTSAQKNPTAFYLCASSMNTDTQYFGPGTRLTVL.

The rearrangement links TRBV12-3 or TRBV12-4 to TRBJ2-7; the D gene is possibly TRBD2 (5 bases). The CDR3 length is 15 residues. The germline V and J ends were trimmed by 3 bases and 3 bases, with 15 bases remaining between them. In DNA, the CDR3 is TGTGCCAGCAGTTTGCGTACTACGAGGGACTACGAGCAGTACTTC. It specifies CASSLRTTRDYEQYF.

In its sample, this clonotype was seen many times. The rearrangement links TRBV28 to TRBJ1-2, with D possibly matching TRBD1 (5 bases). Germline V gives CDR1 MDHEN, CDR2 SYDVKM. This CDR3 has 16 residues. V lost 9 bases and J 1 base, leaving 21 bases between the germline ends. The DNA for the CDR3 is TGTGCCAGTTCCGGTGGGGGAGCCAATTTTAACTATGGCTACACCTTC. Protein sequence: CASSGGGANFNYGYTF.

This clonotype was counted between two and nine times. The chain employs TRBV10-3 and TRBJ2-2, with 11 bases identical to TRBD2. CDR3 length: 19 amino acids. CDR1 is ENHRY and CDR2 is SYGVKD in the germline V gene. V was pared by 5 bases and J by 0 bases, with 11 bases of the junction left unmatched. DNA for the CDR3: TGTGCCATCAGTCCCGTTAGCGGGAGGGCCACGACGAACACCGGGGAGCTGTTTTTT. Its protein product is CAISPVSGRATTNTGELFF.

This clonotype was observed a few times. The chain couples TRBV6-1 to TRBJ2-3; D remains ambiguous. Germline V CDR1 and CDR2: MNHNS, SASEGT. The CDR3 covers 14 residues. The V end was cut by 7 bases, the J end by 0 bases, with 11 bases between. In DNA form, the CDR3 reads TGTGCCAGCACGCGTTTACTTAGCACAGATACGCAGTATTTT. Amino acids: CASTRLLSTDTQYF.

This clonotype was observed many times. The CDR3 protein is CASSPTDQVSGNTIYF. DNA of the CDR3: TGTGCCAGCAGTCCGACGGACCAAGTCTCAGGAAACACCATATATTTT. The genes are TRBV6-1 and TRBJ1-3; D unresolved. The CDR3 is 16 amino acids. Germline assignment: CDR1 MNHNS and CDR2 SASEGT. Deletions cut 5 bases from V and 4 bases from J, with 18 bases between.

V is TRBV7-9 and J is TRBJ1-5; 9 nucleotides agree with TRBD1. This CDR3 is built from 14 residues. The germline V gene encodes CDR1 SEHNR and CDR2 FQNEAQ (reference sequence). Trimming removed 6 bases from V and 6 bases from J; junction bases left unmatched: 6. The CDR3: CASSQTGGSQPQHF. The CDR3 bases are TGTGCCAGCAGTCAAACAGGGGGCAGTCAGCCCCAGCATTTT.

The chain employs TRBV20-1 and TRBJ2-1; 8 nucleotides align to TRBD2. With 5 bases clipped from V and 8 bases from J, the junction kept 14 bases outside the gene matches. The CDR3 spans 15 residues. In germline, CDR1 is DFQATT, CDR2 SNEGSKA (reference sequence). The CDR3 spells CSASPGLGGGDEQFF. As DNA, the CDR3 is TGCAGTGCTTCACCGGGACTAGGAGGAGGCGATGAGCAGTTCTTC.

This clonotype was seen just once. The V gene is TRBV24-1, the J gene TRBJ1-5; 10 bases line up with TRBD1. Losses at the gene ends were 2 bases for V and 2 bases for J; bases not matched to a gene: 5. The CDR3 extends over 17 amino acids. CDR1 and CDR2 from the germline V gene are KGHDR and SFDVKD. The CDR3 DNA sequence: TGTGCCACCAGTGATTCGGGACAGGGGACTCGCAATCAGCCCCAGCATTTT. Its protein is CATSDSGQGTRNQPQHF.

The table lists this clonotype with many counts. V gene TRBV6-1 combines with J gene TRBJ2-1, with D possibly matching TRBD1 (6 bases). Germline V lookup: CDR1 MNHNS, CDR2 SASEGT. The V gene lost 7 bases and the J gene lost 7 bases, with 26 bases spanning the gap. This CDR3 region has 17 residues. CDR3 region: CASTQARGSPPTNEQFF. The CDR3 DNA follows: TGTGCCAGCACCCAAGCCAGGGGTTCCCCTCCTACTAATGAGCAGTTCTTC.

This clonotype was observed at least ten times. The chain has TRBV28 and TRBJ2-1, with D unresolved. CDR1 and CDR2 (germline): MDHEN, SYDVKM. The CDR3 consists of 19 residues. Between the trimmed V and J ends, which lost 3 bases and 0 bases, there was a span of 21 bases. The CDR3 spells CASSLFLADGKLSYNEQFF. CDR3 nucleotide sequence: TGTGCCAGCAGTTTGTTTTTGGCAGATGGAAAACTCTCCTACAATGAGCAGTTCTTC.

J is TRBJ2-7 and V is TRBV9; D possibly corresponds to TRBD1 (6 bases). Trimming took off 0 bases at V and 3 bases at J, with 16 bases between the two ends. CDR3 length: 16 residues. Germline V gene lookup returns CDR1 SGDLS and CDR2 YYNGEE. The CDR3 coding sequence is TGTGCCAGCAGCGTAGGGGACCGACAGGAAAACTACGAGCAGTACTTC. Its protein is CASSVGDRQENYEQYF.

This clonotype was seen ten or more times. The J gene is TRBJ2-1, the V gene TRBV27; the D gene is possibly TRBD2 (6 bases). V was clipped by 7 bases and J by 6 bases, with 13 bases between them. Germline CDR1 and CDR2: MNHEY and SMNVEV (reference sequence). The CDR3 totals 13 residues. The CDR3 here is CASTRLELNEQFF. In nucleotides, the CDR3 is TGTGCCAGCACGAGACTAGAGCTCAATGAGCAGTTCTTC.